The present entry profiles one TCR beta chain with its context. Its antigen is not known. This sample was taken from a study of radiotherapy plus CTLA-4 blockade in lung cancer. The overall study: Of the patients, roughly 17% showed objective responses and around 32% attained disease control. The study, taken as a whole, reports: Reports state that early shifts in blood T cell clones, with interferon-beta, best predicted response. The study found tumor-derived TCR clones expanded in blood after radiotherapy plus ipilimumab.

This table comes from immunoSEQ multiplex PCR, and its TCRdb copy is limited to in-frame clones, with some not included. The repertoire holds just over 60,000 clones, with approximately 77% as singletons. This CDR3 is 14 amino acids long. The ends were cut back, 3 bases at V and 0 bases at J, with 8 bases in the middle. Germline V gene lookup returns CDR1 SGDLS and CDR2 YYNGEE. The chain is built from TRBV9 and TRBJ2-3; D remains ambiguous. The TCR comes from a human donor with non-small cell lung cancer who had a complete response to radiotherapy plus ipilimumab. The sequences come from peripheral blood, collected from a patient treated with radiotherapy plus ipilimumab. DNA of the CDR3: TGTGCCAGCAGCGCCTCTCAGAGCACAGATACGCAGTATTTT. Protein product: CASSASQSTDTQYF.